This T cell receptor (beta chain) stems from a study of T cells in Graves' hyperthyroidism and ophthalmopathy. Study-level findings and limits: The majority of expanded thyroid clonotypes above 0.001 also appeared in blood.

TCR beta CDR3 sequences were amplified from RNA transcripts. HTBI primers were used for first-round RT-PCR of the TCR CDR3. TCRdb passed the multiplex PCR reads through MiXCR, listing each CDR3 protein once. Among hundreds of thousands of distinct CDR3 sequences listed, under 20% were seen once. Comment on this clonotype: The antigen is undetermined.

Enrolled ophthalmopathy patients presented with a Clinical Activity Score of at least 3, a NOSPECS grade of at least 4, and disease duration under 3 months. The CDR3 runs to 14 residues. Per the germline V gene, CDR1 is MGHRA and CDR2 is YSYEKL. With 0 bases removed from V and 3 bases from J, the gap between germline ends came to 6 bases. The TCR sequence derives from a woman under 30 with Graves' ophthalmopathy. The sample comprised blood. This chain connects TRBV4-1 to TRBJ1-5; D is perhaps TRBD1 (5 bases). The CDR3 loop reads CASSQEGDNQPQHF. The CDR3 DNA reads TGCGCCAGCAGCCAAGAGGGGGACAATCAGCCCCAGCATTTT.